This T cell receptor (beta chain) was sequenced in a study of blood T cell repertoires in COVID-19. Study summary: Material from acute and convalescent COVID-19 was sourced from the United States, Italy and Spain. From T cells, B-cell-depleted T cells, or PBMCs came the material, which was cDNA or gDNA.

In the source study's methods: Reference gene primer amplification in the assay estimated nucleated cell counts. Libraries were prepared by immunoSEQ multiplex PCR; TCRdb keeps only in-frame clonotypes and omits some of them. V, J and clone size are taken as reported in that table, and D and trimming were inferred from the DNA itself. The repertoire holds approximately 91,000 clones, with around 90% as singletons. After removal of 0 bases from V and 0 bases from J, the junction contained 9 bases not matched to a gene. The germline gives CDR1 SGHTA, CDR2 FQGNSA. CDR3 length equals 20 residues. The chain employs TRBV7-2 and TRBJ2-3, with TRBD2 matching 13 bases. Sequencing input: peripheral blood. The sequence was obtained from an older man with acute or convalescent COVID-19. The CDR3 is CASSLAQTSGGFSSTDTQYF. CDR3 bases: TGTGCCAGCAGCTTAGCACAGACTAGCGGGGGGTTCTCTAGCACAGATACGCAGTATTTT.